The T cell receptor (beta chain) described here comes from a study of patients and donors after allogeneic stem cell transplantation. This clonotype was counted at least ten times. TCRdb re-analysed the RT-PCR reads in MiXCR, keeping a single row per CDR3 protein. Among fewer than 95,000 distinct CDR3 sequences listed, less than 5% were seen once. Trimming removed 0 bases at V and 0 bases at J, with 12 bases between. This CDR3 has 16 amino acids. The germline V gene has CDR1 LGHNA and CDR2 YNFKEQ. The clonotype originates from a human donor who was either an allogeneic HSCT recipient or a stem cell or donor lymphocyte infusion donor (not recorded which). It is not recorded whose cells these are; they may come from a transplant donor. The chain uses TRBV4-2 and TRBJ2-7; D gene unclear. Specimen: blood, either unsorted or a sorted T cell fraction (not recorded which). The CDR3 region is CASSQDHPVISYEQYF. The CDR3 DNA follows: TGTGCCAGCAGCCAAGATCACCCAGTCATCTCCTACGAGCAGTACTTC.